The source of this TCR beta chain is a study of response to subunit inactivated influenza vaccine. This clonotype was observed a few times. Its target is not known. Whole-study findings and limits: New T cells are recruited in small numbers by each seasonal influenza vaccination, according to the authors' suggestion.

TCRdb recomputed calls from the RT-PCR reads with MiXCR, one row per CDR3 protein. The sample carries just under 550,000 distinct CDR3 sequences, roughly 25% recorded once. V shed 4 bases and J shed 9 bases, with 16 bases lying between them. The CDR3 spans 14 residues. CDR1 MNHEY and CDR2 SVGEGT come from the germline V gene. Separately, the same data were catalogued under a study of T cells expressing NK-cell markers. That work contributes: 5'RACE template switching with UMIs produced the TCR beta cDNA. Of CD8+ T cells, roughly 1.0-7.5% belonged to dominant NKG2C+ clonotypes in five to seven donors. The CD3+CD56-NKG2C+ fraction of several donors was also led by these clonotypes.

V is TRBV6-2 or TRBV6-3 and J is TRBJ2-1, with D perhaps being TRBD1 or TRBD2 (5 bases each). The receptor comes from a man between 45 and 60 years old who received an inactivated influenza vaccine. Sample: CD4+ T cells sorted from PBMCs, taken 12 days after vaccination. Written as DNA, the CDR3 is TGTGCCAGCAGTTGGGACCAGCCTGGGGGTGAGCAGTTCTTC. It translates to CASSWDQPGGEQFF.